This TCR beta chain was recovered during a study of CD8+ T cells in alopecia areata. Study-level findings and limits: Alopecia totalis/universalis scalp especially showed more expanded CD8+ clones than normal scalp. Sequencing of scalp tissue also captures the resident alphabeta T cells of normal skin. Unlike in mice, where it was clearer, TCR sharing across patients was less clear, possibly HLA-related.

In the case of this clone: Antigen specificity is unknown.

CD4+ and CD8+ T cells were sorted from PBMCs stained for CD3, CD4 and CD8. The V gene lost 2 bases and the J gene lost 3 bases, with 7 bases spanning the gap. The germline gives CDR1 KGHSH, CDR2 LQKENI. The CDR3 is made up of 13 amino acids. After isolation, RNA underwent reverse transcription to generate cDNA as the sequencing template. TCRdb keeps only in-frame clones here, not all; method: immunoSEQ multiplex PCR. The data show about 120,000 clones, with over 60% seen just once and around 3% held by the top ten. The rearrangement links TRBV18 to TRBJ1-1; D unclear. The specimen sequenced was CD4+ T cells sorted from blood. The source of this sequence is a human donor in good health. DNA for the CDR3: TGTGCCAGCTCACCAATACAAGACACTGAAGCTTTCTTT. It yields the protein CASSPIQDTEAFF.